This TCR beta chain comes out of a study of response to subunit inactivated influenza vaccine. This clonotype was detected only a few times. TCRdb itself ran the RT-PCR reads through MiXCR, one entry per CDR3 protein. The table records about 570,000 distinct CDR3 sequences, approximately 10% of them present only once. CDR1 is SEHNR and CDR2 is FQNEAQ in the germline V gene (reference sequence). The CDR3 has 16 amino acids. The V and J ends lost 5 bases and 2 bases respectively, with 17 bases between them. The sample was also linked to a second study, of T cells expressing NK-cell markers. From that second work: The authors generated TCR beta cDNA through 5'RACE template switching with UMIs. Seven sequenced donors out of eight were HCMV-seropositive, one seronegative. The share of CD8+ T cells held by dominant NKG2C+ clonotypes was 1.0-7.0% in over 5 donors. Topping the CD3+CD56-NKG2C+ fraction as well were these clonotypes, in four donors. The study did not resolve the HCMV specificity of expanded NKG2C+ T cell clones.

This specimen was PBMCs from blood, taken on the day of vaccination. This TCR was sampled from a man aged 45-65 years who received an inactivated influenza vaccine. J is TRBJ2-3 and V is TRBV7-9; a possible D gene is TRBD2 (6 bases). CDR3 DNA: TGTGCCAGCAGCCGTTGGGTGCGGGGATCCACAGATACGCAGTATTTT. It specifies CASSRWVRGSTDTQYF.